This T cell receptor beta chain was captured in a study of control samples from healthy donors and cancer patients. Assay used: immunoSEQ multiplex PCR; TCRdb lists only in-frame clones, some missing. The table includes 100,000 to 150,000 clones, around 90% detected once. The CDR3 consists of 17 residues. Germline lookup yields CDR1 KGHSH and CDR2 LQKENI. The trim removed 3 bases at V and 4 bases at J, leaving 12 bases unmatched. The TCR originated in a man between 18 and 29 years old in good health. J is TRBJ2-5 and V is TRBV18; 9 bases map to TRBD2. The sequenced sample consisted of blood. The CDR3 DNA is TGTGCCAGCTCACCGATAATCGCAGCGGGGGGAAGAGAGACCCAGTACTTC. Translated: CASSPIIAAGGRETQYF.